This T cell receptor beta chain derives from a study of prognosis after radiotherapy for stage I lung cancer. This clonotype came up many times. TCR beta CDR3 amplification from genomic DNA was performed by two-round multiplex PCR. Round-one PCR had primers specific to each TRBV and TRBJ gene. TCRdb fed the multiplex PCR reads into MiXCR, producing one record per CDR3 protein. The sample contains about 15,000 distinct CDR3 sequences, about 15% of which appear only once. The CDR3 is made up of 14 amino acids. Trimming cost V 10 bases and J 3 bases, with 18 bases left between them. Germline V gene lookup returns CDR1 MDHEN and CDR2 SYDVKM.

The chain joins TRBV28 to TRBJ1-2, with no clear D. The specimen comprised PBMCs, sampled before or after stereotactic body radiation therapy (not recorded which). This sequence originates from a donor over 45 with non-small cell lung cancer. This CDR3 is CAISRVKKYYGYTF. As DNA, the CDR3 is TGTGCCATCTCACGGGTGAAAAAGTACTATGGCTACACCTTC.